This T cell receptor (beta chain) was retrieved from a study of T cell repertoires in ileal Crohn's disease. A note on this clone: Antigen specificity is unknown.

Per sample, about 480 nanograms of biopsy DNA were TCRB immunosequenced. Clones were sequenced by immunoSEQ multiplex PCR, and TCRdb holds only the in-frame ones, with some missing. The sample contains 4,000 to 5,000 clones, roughly four fifths of which appear only once. The CDR3 consists of 14 residues. Per the germline V gene, CDR1 is LNHDA and CDR2 is SQIVND (reference sequence). Trimming left V 7 bases short and J 7 bases short, with 20 bases between. Study-level findings and limits: All patients with clonality above 26.8% had endoscopic recurrence.

This clonotype was sampled from an adult with Crohn's disease. The specimen sequenced was ileal tissue. V is TRBV19 and J is TRBJ2-7, with D perhaps TRBD2 (6 bases). CDR3 in amino acids: CASKNVAATGEQYF. CDR3 DNA sequence: TGTGCCAGTAAAAACGTAGCGGCGACGGGGGAGCAGTACTTC.